This TCR beta chain came from a study of cytomegalovirus exposure and HLA in healthy donors. Whole-study findings and limits: High sensitivity and specificity were reportedly achieved when the classifier diagnosed cytomegalovirus status. The study flagged some 170 TCR beta chains as cytomegalovirus-associated.

As for this clone: Its antigen is not identified.

The germline gives CDR1 MGHRA, CDR2 YSYEKL. This CDR3 is 15 amino acids long. V was clipped by 3 bases and J by 1 base; unmatched bases: 2. Sequencing used immunoSEQ multiplex PCR; TCRdb keeps in-frame clones, though not all of them. The sample consists of about 64,000 clones, about 89% of them appearing once. The TCR comes from a woman aged 18-29 years in good health and CMV-seronegative. The sample consisted of PBMCs. The chain combines TRBV4-1 with TRBJ2-2; 7 positions match TRBD1. CDR3 amino acids: CASSQYRGNTGELFF. CDR3 bases: TGCGCCAGCAGCCAGTACAGGGGGAACACCGGGGAGCTGTTTTTT.